This T cell receptor (beta chain) stems from a study of blood T cell repertoires in COVID-19. Study-level information: From T cells, B-cell-depleted T cells, or PBMCs came the material, which was cDNA or gDNA.

CDR1 is SGHDT and CDR2 is YYEEEE in the germline V gene. Between the trimmed V and J ends, which lost 0 bases and 0 bases, there was a span of 11 bases. This CDR3 has 16 residues. Data came from immunoSEQ multiplex PCR; TCRdb stores just in-frame clones and leaves some out. The sample carries 250,000 to 300,000 clones, more than 85% recorded once. The rearrangement links TRBV5-6 to TRBJ2-3; a weak D match, TRBD2 (6 bases). The sequenced sample consisted of peripheral blood. The source is a man younger than 35 with active or convalescent COVID-19. Here the CDR3 DNA reads TGTGCCAGCAGCTTGGTTATCGGGGGTAGCACAGATACGCAGTATTTT. Its translation is CASSLVIGGSTDTQYF.